In its sample, the clone carrying this T cell receptor (beta chain) was seen once. The PCR had 60 Vbeta and 13 Jbeta primers. Clones were read by immunoSEQ multiplex PCR, and TCRdb kept only the in-frame ones, dropping some. The top ten hold roughly 1.4% of the sample, which has 150,000 to 200,000 clones, roughly 72% seen once. This specimen belongs to a study of cytomegalovirus exposure and HLA in healthy donors. Germline CDR1 reads MGHRA; CDR2 reads YSYEKL. The CDR3 spans 14 residues. Losses at the gene ends were 3 bases for V and 3 bases for J; bases not matched to a gene: 2. This receptor was obtained from a man aged 35 to 55 in good health and CMV-seronegative. The material sequenced was PBMCs. The V gene is TRBV4-1, the J gene TRBJ2-1; 7 bases match TRBD1. CDR3 DNA sequence: TGCGCCAGCAGCCAGCGACAGGGCTACAATGAGCAGTTCTTC. It yields the protein CASSQRQGYNEQFF.